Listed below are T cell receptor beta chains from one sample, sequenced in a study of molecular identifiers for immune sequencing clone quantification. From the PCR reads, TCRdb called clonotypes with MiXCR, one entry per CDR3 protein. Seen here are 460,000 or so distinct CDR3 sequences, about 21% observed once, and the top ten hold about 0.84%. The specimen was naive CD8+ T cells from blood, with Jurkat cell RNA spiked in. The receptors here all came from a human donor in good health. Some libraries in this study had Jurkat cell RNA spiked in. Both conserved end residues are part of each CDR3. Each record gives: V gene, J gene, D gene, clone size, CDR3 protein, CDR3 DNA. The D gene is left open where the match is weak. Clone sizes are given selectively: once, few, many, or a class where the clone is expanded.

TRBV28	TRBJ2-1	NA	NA	CASSFGRDTRDEQFF	TGTGCCAGCAGTTTTGGGCGGGATACCCGGGATGAGCAGTTCTTC
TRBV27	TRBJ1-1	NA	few	CARDSAGFQSAYTEAFF	TGTGCCAGGGACTCGGCAGGGTTTCAATCGGCGTACACTGAAGCTTTCTTT
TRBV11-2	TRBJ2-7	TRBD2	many	CASSISGGYEQYF	TGTGCCAGCAGCATAAGCGGGGGCTACGAGCAGTACTTC
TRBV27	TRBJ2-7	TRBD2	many	CASSTGLAEPYEQYF	TGTGCCAGCAGTACGGGACTAGCGGAGCCCTACGAGCAGTACTTC
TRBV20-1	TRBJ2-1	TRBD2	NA	CSARGREGAYNEQFF	TGCAGTGCTAGAGGTCGGGAGGGAGCTTACAATGAGCAGTTCTTC
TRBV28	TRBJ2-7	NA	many	CASSPMNEQYF	TGTGCCAGCAGCCCTATGAACGAGCAGTACTTC
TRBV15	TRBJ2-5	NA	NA	CATSRGIGETRYF	TGTGCCACCAGCAGAGGGATCGGAGAGACCCGGTACTTC
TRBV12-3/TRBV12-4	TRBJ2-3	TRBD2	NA	CASRTSSTPTDTQYF	TGTGCCAGCAGGACTAGCTCGACACCCACAGATACGCAGTATTTT
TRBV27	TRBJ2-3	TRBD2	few	CASTNLAGRNTDTQYF	TGTGCCAGCACAAATTTAGCGGGAAGAAACACAGATACGCAGTATTTT
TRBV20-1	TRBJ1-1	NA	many	CSARPPTKAEAFF	TGCAGTGCTAGGCCCCCCACAAAGGCTGAAGCTTTCTTT
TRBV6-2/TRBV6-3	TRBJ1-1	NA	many	CASKKAMVEDTEAFF	TGTGCCAGCAAGAAGGCCATGGTCGAGGACACTGAAGCTTTCTTT
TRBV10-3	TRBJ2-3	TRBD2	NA	CAISDPSGGLISTDTQYF	TGTGCCATCAGTGACCCTAGCGGGGGGCTTATCTCCACAGATACGCAGTATTTT
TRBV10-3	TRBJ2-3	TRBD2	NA	CAISDPSGGRGDTQYF	TGTGCCATCAGTGACCCTAGCGGGGGCCGTGGGGATACGCAGTATTTT
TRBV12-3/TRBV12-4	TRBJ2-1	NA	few	CASSLKSRDEQFF	TGTGCCAGCAGTTTGAAGTCCAGGGATGAGCAGTTCTTC
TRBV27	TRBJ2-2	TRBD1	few	CASSPRQGQRTGELFF	TGTGCCAGCAGCCCCCGACAGGGTCAAAGAACCGGGGAGCTGTTTTTT
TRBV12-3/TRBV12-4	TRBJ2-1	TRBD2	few	CASSSGGPGLAFVQFF	TGTGCCAGCAGTTCTGGGGGGCCGGGACTAGCGTTTGTGCAGTTCTTC
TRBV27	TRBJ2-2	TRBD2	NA	CASSTLGAGKNTGELFF	TGTGCCAGCAGTACCCTTGGAGCGGGGAAGAACACCGGGGAGCTGTTTTTT
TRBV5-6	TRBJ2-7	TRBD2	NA	CASSLEGRLAGPYEQYF	TGTGCCAGCAGCTTGGAAGGCCGACTAGCGGGGCCCTACGAGCAGTACTTC
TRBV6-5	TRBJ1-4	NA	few	CASSYSDGANEKLFF	TGTGCCAGCAGTTACTCGGATGGAGCTAATGAAAAACTGTTTTTT
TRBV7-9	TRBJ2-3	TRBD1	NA	CASSILQGAEGDTQYF	TGTGCCAGCAGCATCTTACAGGGGGCGGAAGGAGATACGCAGTATTTT
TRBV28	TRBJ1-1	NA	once	CASSPLNTEALF	TGTGCCAGCAGTCCTCTGAACACTGAAGCTCTCTTT
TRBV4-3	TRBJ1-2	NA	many	CASSLIGANYGYTF	TGCGCCAGCAGCCTGATCGGGGCTAACTATGGCTACACCTTC
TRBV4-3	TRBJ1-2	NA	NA	CASSQGGASYNYGYTF	TGCGCCAGCAGCCAAGGCGGGGCATCTTACAACTATGGCTACACCTTC
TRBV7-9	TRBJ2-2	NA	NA	CASSFGGADTGELFF	TGTGCCAGCAGCTTCGGGGGCGCGGACACCGGGGAGCTGTTTTTT
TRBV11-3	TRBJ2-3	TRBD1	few	CASSSGQGAPGDTQYF	TGTGCCAGCAGCTCCGGACAGGGGGCGCCGGGAGATACGCAGTATTTT
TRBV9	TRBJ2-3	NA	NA	CASTSPGGGTDTRYF	TGTGCCAGCACGTCGCCCGGGGGCGGCACAGATACGCGGTATTTT
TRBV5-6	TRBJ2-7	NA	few	CASSAWGVLGEQYF	TGTGCCAGCAGCGCGTGGGGAGTTTTAGGCGAGCAGTACTTC
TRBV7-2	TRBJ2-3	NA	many	CASSFMGSSDTQYF	TGTGCCAGCAGCTTTATGGGGTCTTCAGATACGCAGTATTTT
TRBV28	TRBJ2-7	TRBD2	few	CASSPGTSGRRAYEQYF	TGTGCCAGCAGTCCGGGGACTAGCGGGAGAAGGGCCTACGAGCAGTACTTC
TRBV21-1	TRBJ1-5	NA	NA	CARIDRETFQPQHF	TGTGCCCGTATAGACAGGGAAACGTTTCAGCCCCAGCATTTT
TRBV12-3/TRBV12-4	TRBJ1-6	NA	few	CASSPTLGNSPLHF	TGTGCCAGCAGTCCAACCTTAGGGAATTCACCCCTCCACTTT
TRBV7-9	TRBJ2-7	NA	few	CASSLAPRDEQYF	TGTGCCAGCAGCTTAGCCCCAAGGGACGAGCAGTACTTC
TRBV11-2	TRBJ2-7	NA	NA	CASSFGRDEQYF	TGTGCCAGCAGCTTCGGAAGGGACGAGCAGTACTTC
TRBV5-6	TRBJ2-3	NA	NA	CASSRWSPEVDTQYF	TGTGCCAGCAGCCGGTGGTCCCCGGAGGTAGATACGCAGTATTTT
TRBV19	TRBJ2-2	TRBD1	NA	CASRQGTGELFF	TGTGCCAGTAGACAGGGGACCGGGGAGCTGTTTTTT
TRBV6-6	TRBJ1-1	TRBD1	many	CASRDRGTPEAFF	TGTGCCAGCAGGGACAGGGGTACCCCTGAAGCTTTCTTT
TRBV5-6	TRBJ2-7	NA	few	CASSLIFPYEQYF	TGTGCCAGCAGCTTGATTTTCCCCTACGAGCAGTACTTC
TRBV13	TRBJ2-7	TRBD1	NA	CASSSQGQPVHEQYF	TGTGCCAGCAGCTCCCAGGGACAGCCAGTGCACGAGCAGTACTTC
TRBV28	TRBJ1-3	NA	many	CASSLPLWNPGNTIYF	TGTGCCAGCAGTTTACCTCTTTGGAATCCTGGAAACACCATATATTTT
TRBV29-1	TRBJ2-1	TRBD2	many	CSVATSGRATYNEQFF	TGCAGCGTTGCAACTAGCGGGAGGGCCACTTACAATGAGCAGTTCTTC
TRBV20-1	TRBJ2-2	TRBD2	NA	CSARIRGEISGELFF	TGCAGTGCTAGAATTCGGGGGGAAATATCCGGGGAGCTGTTTTTT
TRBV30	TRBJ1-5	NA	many	CAWSVSSNQPQHF	TGTGCCTGGAGTGTAAGTAGCAATCAGCCCCAGCATTTT
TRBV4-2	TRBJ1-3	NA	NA	CASSQDRRVAGNTIYF	TGTGCCAGCAGCCAAGATCGGAGGGTAGCAGGAAACACCATATATTTT
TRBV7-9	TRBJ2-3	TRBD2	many	CASSSETGGADTQYF	TGTGCCAGCAGCTCGGAGACGGGAGGCGCAGATACGCAGTATTTT
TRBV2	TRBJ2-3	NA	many	CASSELLSGTQYF	TGTGCCAGCAGTGAATTGTTGTCGGGTACGCAGTATTTT
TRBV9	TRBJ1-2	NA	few	CASSPAGAAVGYTF	TGTGCCAGCAGCCCGGCAGGGGCCGCCGTTGGCTACACCTTC
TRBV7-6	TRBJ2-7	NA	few	CASSLFSRKGVEQYF	TGTGCCAGCAGCTTGTTTTCGCGTAAGGGCGTAGAGCAGTACTTC
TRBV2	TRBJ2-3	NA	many	CASSEAPSEGGDTKYF	TGTGCCAGCAGTGAAGCTCCGAGCGAGGGGGGTGATACGAAGTATTTT
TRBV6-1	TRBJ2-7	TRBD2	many	CASSEAGLPGEQYF	TGTGCCAGCAGTGAAGCGGGACTACCAGGGGAGCAGTACTTC
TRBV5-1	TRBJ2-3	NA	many	CASSLAETSTDTQYF	TGCGCCAGCAGCTTGGCCGAAACTAGCACAGATACGCAGTATTTT
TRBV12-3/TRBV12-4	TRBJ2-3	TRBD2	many	CASSFPSGGTDTQYF	TGTGCCAGCAGTTTCCCTAGCGGGGGCACAGATACGCAGTATTTT
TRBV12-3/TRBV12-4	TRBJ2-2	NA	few	CASSFLGRGTGELFF	TGTGCCAGCAGTTTCCTGGGTAGAGGTACCGGGGAGCTGTTTTTT